Listed here are 32 T cell receptor beta chains from one sample, sequenced in a study of blood T cell repertoires in COVID-19. Measured with immunoSEQ multiplex PCR; TCRdb has only the in-frame clones, and not every one. The sample lists around 150,000 clones, just under 95% occurring once. Sequences were obtained from peripheral blood. The source is a woman in her forties or fifties with acute or convalescent COVID-19.

There are a few counts of this clone. The V gene is TRBV7-2, the J gene TRBJ2-1; 12 bases are shared with TRBD2. Germline values: CDR1 SGHTA, CDR2 FQGNSA. The CDR3 is made up of 16 amino acids. Trimming cost V 5 bases and J 6 bases; bases outside gene matches: 8. For the CDR3, the DNA is TGTGCCAGCAGCCCCCGACTAGCGGGAGAGCGCAATGAGCAGTTCTTC. Protein product: CASSPRLAGERNEQFF.

This chain links TRBV13 with TRBJ2-7; D not resolved. The CDR3 is 12 residues long. Germline-derived CDR1 and CDR2 are PRHDT and FYEKMQ (reference sequence). Trimming shortened V by 0 bases and J by 3 bases, and 3 bases separated the two germline ends. The CDR3 nucleotides read TGTGCCAGCAGCTTAGGCCGCTACGAGCAGTACTTC. This sequence encodes CASSLGRYEQYF.

This clone appeared once. This chain's CDR3 is CASSYRAYSNQPQHF. CDR3 nucleotides: TGTGCCAGCAGTTACCGAGCGTATAGCAATCAGCCCCAGCATTTT. The chain has TRBV6-6 and TRBJ1-5; no clear D gene. In germline, CDR1 is MNHNY, CDR2 SVGAGI (reference sequence). V lost 2 bases and J 0 bases, leaving 8 bases between the germline ends. The CDR3 is 15 residues long.

V and J are TRBV18 and TRBJ1-2; D not resolved. The CDR3 length is 14 residues. Trimming pared 3 bases from V and 3 bases from J, leaving 11 bases between. CDR1 KGHSH and CDR2 LQKENI come from the germline V gene. CDR3 region: CASSPEGSYYGYTF. The DNA of the CDR3 is TGTGCCAGCTCACCGGAGGGTAGTTACTATGGCTACACCTTC. Using reference TRBV18 and TRBJ1-2 for the parts outside the CDR3, the full variable domain is NAGVMQNPRHLVRRRGQEARLRCSPMKGHSHVYWYRQLPEEGLKFMVYLQKENIIDESGMPKERFSAEFPKEGPSILRIQQVVRGDSAAYFCASSPEGSYYGYTFGSGTRLTVV.

The rearrangement joins TRBV10-1 to TRBJ1-5, with TRBD1 identical over 8 bases. Germline V gene lookup returns CDR1 WNHNN and CDR2 SYGVQD (reference sequence). CDR3 length equals 16 residues. V lost 2 bases and J lost 3; bases outside the gene matches: 6. CDR3 protein: CASSEPRGPFNQPQHF. CDR3 coding DNA: TGCGCCAGCAGTGAGCCCAGGGGGCCGTTCAATCAGCCCCAGCATTTT.

V usage is TRBV15 and J usage is TRBJ2-1; TRBD2 matches at 10 bases. The trim removed 3 bases at V and 3 bases at J, leaving 5 bases unmatched. The CDR3 is 16 residues long. The germline CDR1 and CDR2 sequences are LNHNV and YYDKDF (reference sequence). In DNA form, the CDR3 reads TGTGCCACCAGCAGTATCGGGACTAGCGACTACAATGAGCAGTTCTTC. Translated, it gives CATSSIGTSDYNEQFF.

V usage is TRBV5-8 and J usage is TRBJ1-6; D gene uncertain. The germline V gene has CDR1 SGHTS and CDR2 YDEGEE. V lost 7 bases, J lost 0 bases, and 17 bases lay in between. The CDR3 is 17 residues long. As DNA, the CDR3 is TGTGCCAGCCAGAACTTCTTATGGAGCTCCTATAATTCACCCCTCCACTTT. Translated: CASQNFLWSSYNSPLHF.

This chain connects TRBV12-5 to TRBJ1-1; tentatively, D is TRBD1 (5 bases). Deletions cut 6 bases from V and 0 bases from J, with 11 bases between. Germline assignment: CDR1 LGHNT and CDR2 FRNRAP. This CDR3 region has 14 residues. DNA of the CDR3: TGTGCTAGTGGCCCGCGGGGGATGAACACTGAAGCTTTCTTT. Its translation is CASGPRGMNTEAFF.

The sample holds one count of this clone. J is TRBJ2-7 and V is TRBV18; 8 bases line up with TRBD2. Germline assignment: CDR1 KGHSH and CDR2 LQKENI. V lost 6 bases to trimming and J lost 1 base; unmatched junction nucleotides: 5. The CDR3 has 14 residues. The CDR3, as DNA: TGTGCCAGCTCGTCGGGAGGGCCTTCCTACGAGCAGTACTTC. It specifies CASSSGGPSYEQYF.

The genes are TRBV12-3 or TRBV12-4 and TRBJ1-1; 8 bases fit TRBD1. The CDR3 loop spans 13 amino acids. V lost 6 bases to trimming and J lost 4 bases; unmatched junction nucleotides: 4. CDR3 sequence (DNA): TGTGCCAGCAGAACGACAGGGGCCACTGAAGCTTTCTTT. Amino acid sequence: CASRTTGATEAFF.

This chain joins TRBV7-2 and TRBJ2-7; 8 bases align to TRBD2. From germline, CDR1 is SGHTA and CDR2 FQGNSA. The CDR3 runs to 14 residues. Unmatched junction bases numbered 0, after V lost 0 bases and J lost 2 bases. The DNA for the CDR3 is TGTGCCAGCAGCTTAGCCGGGAGGGCCTACGAGCAGTACTTC. Translation gives CASSLAGRAYEQYF.

The chain uses TRBV30 and TRBJ2-1; TRBD2 matches at 16 bases. CDR3 size: 15 residues. V lost 1 base to trimming and J lost 16 bases; unmatched junction nucleotides: 10. CDR1 is GTSNPN and CDR2 is SVGIG in the germline V gene (reference sequence). The CDR3 spells CAWSEGLAGGWVSFF. The CDR3 coding sequence is TGTGCCTGGAGTGAGGGACTAGCGGGAGGGTGGGTCTCATTCTTC.

With regard to this clone: This CDR3 is also generated by other DNA sequences in the sample. The chain uses TRBV9 and TRBJ1-1; D gene unclear. Trimming stripped 2 bases from V and 3 bases from J, with 8 bases between. CDR3 length: 13 residues. Germline CDR1 reads SGDLS; CDR2 reads YYNGEE. CDR3 sequence reads: CASSVAGDTEAFF. The CDR3 DNA reads TGTGCCAGCAGCGTGGCCGGGGACACTGAAGCTTTCTTT.

This clone was seen only a few times. The J gene is TRBJ2-2, the V gene TRBV7-6; the match to TRBD1 covers 8 bases. The ends lost 5 bases at V and 4 bases at J; junction bases unmatched: 9. CDR1 and CDR2 from the germline V gene are SGHVS and FNYEAQ. The CDR3 runs to 16 residues. DNA for the CDR3: TGTGCCAGCAGCCCACGACCCAGGGGGCGCACCGGGGAGCTGTTTTTT. The encoded protein is CASSPRPRGRTGELFF.

This chain connects TRBV19 to TRBJ1-4, with D perhaps matching TRBD1 (6 bases). This CDR3 has 14 amino acids. CDR1 LNHDA and CDR2 SQIVND come from the germline V gene (reference sequence). V gave up 3 bases and J gave up 8 bases, with 13 bases separating them. CDR3 residues: CASSILGQSEKLFF. The CDR3 DNA is TGTGCCAGTAGTATCCTTGGACAGTCCGAAAAACTGTTTTTT.

V and J are TRBV2 and TRBJ1-2, with D possibly being TRBD1 (5 bases). The CDR3 spans 13 residues. Germline lookup yields CDR1 SNHLY and CDR2 FYNNEI. V gave up 7 bases and J gave up 4 bases, with 13 bases separating them. The CDR3: CASTDTRGYGYTF. The CDR3 DNA reads TGTGCCAGCACGGACACTCGTGGCTATGGCTACACCTTC.

This chain uses TRBV28 with TRBJ2-3, with 7 bases identical to TRBD1. The trim removed 6 bases at V and 2 bases at J, leaving 5 bases unmatched. Germline V gene data show CDR1 as MDHEN and CDR2 as SYDVKM. The CDR3 has 14 residues. The CDR3 sequence is CASSQGDNTDTQYF. Here the CDR3 DNA reads TGTGCCAGCAGCCAGGGGGACAACACAGATACGCAGTATTTT.

This clone was observed a single time. The rearrangement uses TRBV24-1 and TRBJ2-1; a weak D match, TRBD1 (5 bases). The CDR3 is 14 amino acids. Germline V CDR1 and CDR2: KGHDR, SFDVKD. Between the trimmed V and J ends, which lost 7 bases and 3 bases, there was a span of 12 bases. In DNA, the CDR3 is TGTGCCACCAGCGGGCAGGGTCGCTACAATGAGCAGTTCTTC. Its translation is CATSGQGRYNEQFF.

The gene calls are TRBV28 and TRBJ1-2, with D possibly TRBD1 on 5 matching bases. The CDR3 consists of 14 residues. Deletions cut 5 bases from V and 8 bases from J, with 18 bases between. CDR1 and CDR2 (germline): MDHEN, SYDVKM. The CDR3 is CASSPSPGVSGYTF. In nucleotides, the CDR3 is TGTGCCAGCAGTCCTTCCCCGGGGGTGAGCGGCTACACCTTC.

This clone has only one observation. This chain uses TRBV12-2 with TRBJ1-6. TRBV12-2 is a listed pseudogene. The CDR3 extends over 16 amino acids. CDR3 sequence: CASRFKAGEGRSPLHF. The DNA for the CDR3 is TGTGCAAGTCGCTTCAAAGCCGGGGAGGGGAGGTCACCCCTCCACTTT.

This chain joins TRBV6-2 or TRBV6-3 and TRBJ1-2, with 9 positions matching TRBD1. Trimming removed 5 bases from V and 3 bases from J; junction bases left unmatched: 4. The germline V gene has CDR1 MNHEY and CDR2 SVGEGT. The length of the CDR3 is 14 residues. The CDR3 DNA reads TGTGCCAGCAGTACAGGGGGCATAGACTATGGCTACACCTTC. Encoded protein: CASSTGGIDYGYTF.

This clone showed up just a few times. This chain connects TRBV30 to TRBJ2-7; 10 nucleotides match TRBD2. Germline CDR1 is GTSNPN and CDR2 is SVGIG (reference sequence). The CDR3 spans 16 residues. V lost 0 bases to trimming and J lost 2 bases; unmatched junction nucleotides: 7. The CDR3, as DNA: TGTGCCTGGAGTGTTACCAGGACTAGCGGAACCTACGAGCAGTACTTC. This sequence encodes CAWSVTRTSGTYEQYF. The entire variable domain, with the rest obtained from reference TRBV30 and TRBJ2-7, is as follows: SQTIHQWPATLVQPVGSPLSLECTVEGTSNPNLYWYRQAAGRGLQLLFYSVGIGQISSEVPQNLSASRPQDRQFILSSKKLLLSDSGFYLCAWSVTRTSGTYEQYFGPGTRLTVT.

The chain joins TRBV4-3 to TRBJ1-2, with 7 bases fitting TRBD1. Germline V gene lookup returns CDR1 LGHNA and CDR2 YSLEER. V lost 4 bases and J lost 4; bases outside the gene matches: 0. This CDR3 contains 12 residues. The CDR3 is CASSRQGYGYTF. The CDR3 DNA follows: TGCGCCAGCAGCCGACAGGGCTATGGCTACACCTTC.

J is TRBJ2-1 and V is TRBV10-1, with 14 bases that match TRBD2. The CDR3 has 15 residues. The V gene's germline CDR1 is WNHNN and CDR2 SYGVQD (reference sequence). V lost 0 bases and J lost 13; bases outside the gene matches: 5. The CDR3 DNA follows: TGCGCCAGCAGTGAGTCCCCGACTAGCGGGAGGGATCAGTTCTTC. Its translation: CASSESPTSGRDQFF.

The genes are TRBV19 and TRBJ2-1; D may be TRBD2 (6 bases). With 5 bases removed from V and 6 bases from J, the gap between germline ends came to 11 bases. The length of the CDR3 is 13 residues. Germline lookup yields CDR1 LNHDA and CDR2 SQIVND (reference sequence). The CDR3 sequence is CASSEGLPNEQFF. Here the CDR3 DNA reads TGTGCCAGTAGTGAGGGACTTCCCAATGAGCAGTTCTTC.

The genes are TRBV19 and TRBJ1-2; D unclear. Trimming cost V 2 bases and J 3 bases, with 7 bases left between them. The V gene's germline CDR1 is LNHDA and CDR2 SQIVND (reference sequence). The CDR3 has 13 amino acids. The CDR3 DNA reads as TGTGCCAGTAGTATACCTCCTCACTATGGCTACACCTTC. It specifies CASSIPPHYGYTF.

The chain couples TRBV12-3 or TRBV12-4 to TRBJ2-1; no definite D call. The V and J ends lost 5 bases and 6 bases respectively, with 2 bases between them. The CDR3 is 10 residues long. Here the CDR3 reads CASSLNEQFF. DNA of the CDR3: TGTGCCAGCAGTCTCAATGAGCAGTTCTTC.

The rearrangement links TRBV30 to TRBJ2-5; D might be TRBD1 (6 bases). The germline V gene has CDR1 GTSNPN and CDR2 SVGIG (reference sequence). CDR3 length: 13 amino acids. V gave up 3 bases and J gave up 1 base, with 9 bases separating them. The CDR3 loop is CAWSIGGQETQYF. The CDR3 DNA is TGTGCCTGGAGCATAGGGGGCCAAGAGACCCAGTACTTC.

The chain joins TRBV10-3 to TRBJ2-3, with 11 bases identical to TRBD1. The germline CDR1 and CDR2 sequences are ENHRY and SYGVKD. The length of the CDR3 is 13 residues. Unmatched junction bases numbered 3, after V lost 8 bases and J lost 5 bases. CDR3 sequence reads: CAIGQGAGDTQYF. CDR3 in DNA: TGTGCCATCGGACAGGGGGCCGGAGATACGCAGTATTTT.

This clone was counted a few times. V and J are TRBV7-9 and TRBJ2-3, with no clear D. Trimming removed 5 bases at V and 2 bases at J, with 2 bases between. This CDR3 has 11 residues. Germline V gene sequence: CDR1 SEHNR, CDR2 FQNEAQ (reference sequence). The CDR3 loop is CASSLTDTQYF. The CDR3 coding sequence is TGTGCCAGCAGCCTCACAGATACGCAGTATTTT.

The rearrangement links TRBV11-3 to TRBJ2-3, with 12 bases aligning to TRBD2. Germline-derived CDR1 and CDR2 are SGHNT and YENEEA. V was pared by 5 bases and J by 0 bases, with 6 bases of the junction left unmatched. The CDR3 length is 17 residues. CDR3 residues: CASSLGTSGSSTDTQYF. In DNA form, the CDR3 reads TGTGCCAGCAGCCTTGGGACTAGCGGGTCTAGCACAGATACGCAGTATTTT.

This rearrangement joins TRBV19 to TRBJ1-5; TRBD1 aligns across 7 bases. The CDR3 loop spans 16 amino acids. Trimming removed 6 bases from V and 0 bases from J; junction bases left unmatched: 8. Per the germline V gene, CDR1 is LNHDA and CDR2 is SQIVND (reference sequence). CDR3 in DNA: TGTGCCAGTAGCCGGACAGGTTTTAATAGCAATCAGCCCCAGCATTTT. It codes for CASSRTGFNSNQPQHF.